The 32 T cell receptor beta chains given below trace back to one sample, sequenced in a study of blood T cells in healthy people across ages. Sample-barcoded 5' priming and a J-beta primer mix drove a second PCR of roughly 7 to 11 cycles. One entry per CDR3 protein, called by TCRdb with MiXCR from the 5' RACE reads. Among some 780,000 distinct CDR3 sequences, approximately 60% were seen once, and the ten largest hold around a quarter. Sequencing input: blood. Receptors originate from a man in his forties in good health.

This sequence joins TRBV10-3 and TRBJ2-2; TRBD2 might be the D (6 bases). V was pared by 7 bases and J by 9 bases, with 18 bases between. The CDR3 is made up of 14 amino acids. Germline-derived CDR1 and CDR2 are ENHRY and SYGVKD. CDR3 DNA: TGTGCCATCACGGGGGAGGAGGGTACCCGGGAGCTGTTTTTT. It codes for CAITGEEGTRELFF.

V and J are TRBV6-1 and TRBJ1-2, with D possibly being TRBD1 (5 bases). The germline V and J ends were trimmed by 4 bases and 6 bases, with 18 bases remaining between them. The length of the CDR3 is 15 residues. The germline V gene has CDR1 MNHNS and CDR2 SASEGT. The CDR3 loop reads CASSVSLTDEDGYTF. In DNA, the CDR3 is TGTGCCAGCAGTGTATCCTTGACAGACGAAGATGGCTACACCTTC.

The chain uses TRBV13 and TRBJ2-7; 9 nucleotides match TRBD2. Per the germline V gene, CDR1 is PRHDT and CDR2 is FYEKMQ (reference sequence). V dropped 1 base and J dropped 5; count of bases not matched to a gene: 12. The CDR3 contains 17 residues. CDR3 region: CASSLVVLAGIKDEQYF. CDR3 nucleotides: TGTGCCAGCAGCTTAGTAGTGCTAGCGGGAATTAAGGACGAGCAGTACTTC. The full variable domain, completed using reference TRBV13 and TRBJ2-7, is AAGVIQSPRHLIKEKRETATLKCYPIPRHDTVYWYQQGPGQDPQFLISFYEKMQSDKGSIPDRFSAQQFSDYHSELNMSSLELGDSALYFCASSLVVLAGIKDEQYFGPGTRLTVT.

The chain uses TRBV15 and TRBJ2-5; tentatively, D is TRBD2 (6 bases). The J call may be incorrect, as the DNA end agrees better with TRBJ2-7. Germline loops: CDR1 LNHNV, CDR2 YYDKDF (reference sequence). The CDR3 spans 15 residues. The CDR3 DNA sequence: TGTGCCACCAGCAGAGATAATTCGGGGGATTACGAGCAGTACTTC. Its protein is CATSRDNSGDYEQYF.

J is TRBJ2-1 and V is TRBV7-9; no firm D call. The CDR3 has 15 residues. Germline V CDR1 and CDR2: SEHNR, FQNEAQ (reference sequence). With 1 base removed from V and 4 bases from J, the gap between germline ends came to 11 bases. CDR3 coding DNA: TGTGCCAGCAGCTTAGTACCACGCAGGTACAATGAGCAGTTCTTC. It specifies CASSLVPRRYNEQFF.

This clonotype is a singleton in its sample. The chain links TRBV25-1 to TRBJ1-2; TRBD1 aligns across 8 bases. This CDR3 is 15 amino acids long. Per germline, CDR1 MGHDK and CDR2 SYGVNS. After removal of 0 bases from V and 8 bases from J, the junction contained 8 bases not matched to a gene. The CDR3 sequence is CASSEYGDRKGGYTF. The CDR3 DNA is TGTGCCAGCAGTGAATATGGGGACAGGAAAGGCGGCTACACCTTC.

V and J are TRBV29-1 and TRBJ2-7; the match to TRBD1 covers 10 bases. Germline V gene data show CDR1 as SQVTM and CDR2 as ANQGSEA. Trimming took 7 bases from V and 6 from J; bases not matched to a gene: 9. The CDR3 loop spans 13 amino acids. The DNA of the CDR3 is TGCAGCGCCGGACAGGGGGAAATACTCGAGCAGTACTTC. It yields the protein CSAGQGEILEQYF.

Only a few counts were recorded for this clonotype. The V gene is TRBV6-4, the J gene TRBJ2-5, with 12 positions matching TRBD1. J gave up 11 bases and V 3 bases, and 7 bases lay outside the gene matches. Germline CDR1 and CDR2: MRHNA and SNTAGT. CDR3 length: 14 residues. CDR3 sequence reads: CASSEGTGGNEQYF. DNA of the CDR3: TGTGCCAGCAGTGAAGGGACAGGGGGCAATGAGCAGTACTTC.

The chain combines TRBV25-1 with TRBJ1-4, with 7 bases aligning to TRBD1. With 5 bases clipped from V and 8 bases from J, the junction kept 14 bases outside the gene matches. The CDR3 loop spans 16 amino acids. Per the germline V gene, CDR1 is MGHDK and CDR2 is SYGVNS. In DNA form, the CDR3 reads TGTGCCAGCAGTTTAGGACAGGCAATCGGTTCGGAAAAACTGTTTTTT. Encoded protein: CASSLGQAIGSEKLFF. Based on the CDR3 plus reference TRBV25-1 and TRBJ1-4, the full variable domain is EADIYQTPRYLVIGTGKKITLECSQTMGHDKMYWYQQDPGMELHLIHYSYGVNSTEKGDLSSESTVSRIRTEHFPLTLESARPSHTSQYLCASSLGQAIGSEKLFFGSGTQLSVL.

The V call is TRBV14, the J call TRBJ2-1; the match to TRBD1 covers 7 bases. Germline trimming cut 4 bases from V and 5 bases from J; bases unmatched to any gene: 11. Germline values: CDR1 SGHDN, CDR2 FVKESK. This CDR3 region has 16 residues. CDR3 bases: TGTGCCAGCAGCCCTACTAGACAGGGTTGGAACAATGAGCAGTTCTTC. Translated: CASSPTRQGWNNEQFF.

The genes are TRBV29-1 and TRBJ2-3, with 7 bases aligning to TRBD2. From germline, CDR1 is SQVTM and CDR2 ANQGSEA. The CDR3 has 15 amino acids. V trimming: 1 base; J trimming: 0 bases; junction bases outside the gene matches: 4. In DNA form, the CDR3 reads TGCAGCGTTGAAGGGGCTAGCGGCAGCACAGATACGCAGTATTTT. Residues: CSVEGASGSTDTQYF.

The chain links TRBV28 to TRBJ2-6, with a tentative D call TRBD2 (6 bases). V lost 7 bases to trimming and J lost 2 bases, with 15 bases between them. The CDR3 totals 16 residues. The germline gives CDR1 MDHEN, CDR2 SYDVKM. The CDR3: CASKTQTSPGANVLTF. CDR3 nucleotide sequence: TGTGCCAGCAAAACCCAAACTAGCCCTGGGGCCAACGTCCTGACTTTC.

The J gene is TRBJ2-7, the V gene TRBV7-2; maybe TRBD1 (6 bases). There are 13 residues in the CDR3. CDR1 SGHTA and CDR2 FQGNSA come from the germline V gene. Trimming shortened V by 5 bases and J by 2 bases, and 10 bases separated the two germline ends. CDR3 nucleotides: TGTGCCAGCAGCCGCTGGACAGCCTACGAGCAGTACTTC. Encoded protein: CASSRWTAYEQYF.

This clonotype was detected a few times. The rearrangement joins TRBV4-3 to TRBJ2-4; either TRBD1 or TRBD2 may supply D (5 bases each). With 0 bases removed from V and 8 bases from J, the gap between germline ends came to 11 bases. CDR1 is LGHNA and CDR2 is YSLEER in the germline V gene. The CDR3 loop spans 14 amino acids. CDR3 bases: TGCGCCAGCAGCCAAGATCGGGGCGTGGACATTCAGTACTTC. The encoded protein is CASSQDRGVDIQYF.

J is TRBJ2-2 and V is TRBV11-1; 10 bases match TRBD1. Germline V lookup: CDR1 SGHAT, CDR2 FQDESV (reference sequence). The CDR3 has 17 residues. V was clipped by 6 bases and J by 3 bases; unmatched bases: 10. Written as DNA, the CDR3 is TGTGCCAGCAGTCCCGAACCGGGACAGGGGTACACCGGGGAGCTGTTTTTT. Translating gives CASSPEPGQGYTGELFF. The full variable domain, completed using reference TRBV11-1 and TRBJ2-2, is EAEVAQSPRYKITEKSQAVAFWCDPISGHATLYWYRQILGQGPELLVQFQDESVVDDSQLPKDRFSAERLKGVDSTLKIQPAELGDSAMYLCASSPEPGQGYTGELFFGEGSRLTVL.

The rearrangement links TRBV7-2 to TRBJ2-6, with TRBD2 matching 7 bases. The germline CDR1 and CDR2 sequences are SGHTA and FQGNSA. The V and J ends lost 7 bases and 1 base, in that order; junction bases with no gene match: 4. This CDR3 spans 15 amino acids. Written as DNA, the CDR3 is TGTGCCAGCACCCCGGGGGGTTCTGGGGCCAACGTCCTGACTTTC. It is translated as CASTPGGSGANVLTF.

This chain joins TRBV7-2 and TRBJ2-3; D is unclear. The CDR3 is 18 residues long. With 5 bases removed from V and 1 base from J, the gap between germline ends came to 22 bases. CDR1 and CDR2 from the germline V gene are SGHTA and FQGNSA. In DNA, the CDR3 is TGTGCCAGCAGCCCAATCCCCGCCAGTGCCCCTCGCACAGATACGCAGTATTTT. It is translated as CASSPIPASAPRTDTQYF.

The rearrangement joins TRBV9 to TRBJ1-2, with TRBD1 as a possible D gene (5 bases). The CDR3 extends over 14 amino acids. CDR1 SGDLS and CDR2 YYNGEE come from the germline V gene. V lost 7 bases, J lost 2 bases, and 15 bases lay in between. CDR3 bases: TGTGCCAGCGGTGGCGGCAGGGTGAACTATGGCTACACCTTC. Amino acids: CASGGGRVNYGYTF.

This CDR3 reads CASSPGQGRTAYEQYF. As DNA, the CDR3 is TGTGCCAGCAGTCCAGGACAGGGGCGTACCGCCTACGAGCAGTACTTC. The chain carries TRBV28 and TRBJ2-4; 9 positions agree with TRBD1. Judging by the DNA end, TRBJ2-7 fits better; the J call may be wrong. Germline CDR1 and CDR2: MDHEN and SYDVKM. The CDR3 length is 16 residues.

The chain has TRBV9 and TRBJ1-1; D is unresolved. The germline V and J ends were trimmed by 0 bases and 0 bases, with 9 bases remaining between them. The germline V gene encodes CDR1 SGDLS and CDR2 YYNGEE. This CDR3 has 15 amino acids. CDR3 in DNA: TGTGCCAGCAGCGTAGGGTCACCTTTGAACACTGAAGCTTTCTTT. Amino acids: CASSVGSPLNTEAFF.

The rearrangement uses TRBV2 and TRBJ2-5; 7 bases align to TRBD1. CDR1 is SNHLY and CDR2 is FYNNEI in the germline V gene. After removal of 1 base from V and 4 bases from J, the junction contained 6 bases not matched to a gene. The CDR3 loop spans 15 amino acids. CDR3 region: CASSEGQGRGETQYF. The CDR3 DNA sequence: TGTGCCAGCAGTGAAGGACAGGGCCGGGGAGAGACCCAGTACTTC. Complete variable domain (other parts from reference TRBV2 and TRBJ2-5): EPEVTQTPSHQVTQMGQEVILRCVPISNHLYFYWYRQILGQKVEFLVSFYNNEISEKSEIFDDQFSVERPDGSNFTLKIRSTKLEDSAMYFCASSEGQGRGETQYFGPGTRLLVL.

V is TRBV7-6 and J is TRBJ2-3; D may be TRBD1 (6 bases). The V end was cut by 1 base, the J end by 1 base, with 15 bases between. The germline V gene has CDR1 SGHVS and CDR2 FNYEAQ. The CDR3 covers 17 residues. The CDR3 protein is CASSLGGMAGGTDTQYF. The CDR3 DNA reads TGTGCCAGCAGCTTAGGTGGGATGGCAGGGGGCACAGATACGCAGTATTTT. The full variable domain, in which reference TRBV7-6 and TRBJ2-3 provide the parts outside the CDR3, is GAGVSQSPRYKVTKRGQDVALRCDPISGHVSLYWYRQALGQGPEFLTYFNYEAQQDKSGLPNDRFSAERPEGSISTLTIQRTEQRDSAMYRCASSLGGMAGGTDTQYFGPGTRLTVL.

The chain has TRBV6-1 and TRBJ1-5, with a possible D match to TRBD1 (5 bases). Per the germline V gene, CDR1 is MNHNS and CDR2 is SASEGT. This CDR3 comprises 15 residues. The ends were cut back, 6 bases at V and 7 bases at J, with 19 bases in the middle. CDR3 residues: CASRGRDRYGQPQHF. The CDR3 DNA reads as TGTGCCAGCAGGGGGAGGGACCGCTACGGACAGCCCCAGCATTTT.

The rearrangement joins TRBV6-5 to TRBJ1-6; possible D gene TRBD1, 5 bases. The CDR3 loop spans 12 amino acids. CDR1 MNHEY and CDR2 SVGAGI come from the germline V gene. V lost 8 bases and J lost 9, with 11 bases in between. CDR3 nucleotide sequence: TGTGCCAGCCGTGGGGGACCTTCACCCCTCCACTTT. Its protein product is CASRGGPSPLHF.

The CDR3 here is CATTAGTEETQYF. CDR3 nucleotide sequence: TGTGCCACCACCGCCGGGACAGAAGAGACCCAGTACTTC. V usage is TRBV15 and J usage is TRBJ2-4, with 7 bases aligning to TRBD1. Matching the DNA end better, TRBJ2-5 makes the J call doubtful. This CDR3 comprises 13 residues. Germline V gives CDR1 LNHNV, CDR2 YYDKDF (reference sequence).

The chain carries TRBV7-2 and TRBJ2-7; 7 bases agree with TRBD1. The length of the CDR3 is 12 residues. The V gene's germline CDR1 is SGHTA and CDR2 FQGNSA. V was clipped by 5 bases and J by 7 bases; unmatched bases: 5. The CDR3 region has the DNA TGTGCCAGCAGCGCAGGGGGTTGGGAGCAGTACTTC. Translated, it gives CASSAGGWEQYF.

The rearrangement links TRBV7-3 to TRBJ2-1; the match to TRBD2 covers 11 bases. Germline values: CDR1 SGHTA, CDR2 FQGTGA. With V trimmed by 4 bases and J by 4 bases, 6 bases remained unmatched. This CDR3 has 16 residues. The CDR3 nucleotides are TGTGCCAGCAGCTGGAATAGCGGGGGGGCTTACAATGAGCAGTTCTTC. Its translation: CASSWNSGGAYNEQFF.

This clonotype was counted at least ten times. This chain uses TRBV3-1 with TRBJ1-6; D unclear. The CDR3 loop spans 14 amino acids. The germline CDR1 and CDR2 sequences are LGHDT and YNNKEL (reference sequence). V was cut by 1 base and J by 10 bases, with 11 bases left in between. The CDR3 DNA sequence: TGTGCCAGCAGCCAAGGAGGGTTAAACTCACCCCTCCACTTT. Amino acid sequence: CASSQGGLNSPLHF. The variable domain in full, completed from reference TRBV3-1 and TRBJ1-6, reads DTAVSQTPKYLVTQMGNDKSIKCEQNLGHDTMYWYKQDSKKFLKIMFSYNNKELIINETVPNRFSPKSPDKAHLNLHINSLELGDSAVYFCASSQGGLNSPLHFGNGTRLTVT.

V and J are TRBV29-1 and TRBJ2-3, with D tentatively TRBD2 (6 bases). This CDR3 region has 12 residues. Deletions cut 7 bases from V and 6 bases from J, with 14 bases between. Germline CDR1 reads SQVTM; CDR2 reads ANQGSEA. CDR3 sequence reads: CSATRSGDTQYF. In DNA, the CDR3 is TGCAGCGCAACCCGCAGCGGGGATACGCAGTATTTT.

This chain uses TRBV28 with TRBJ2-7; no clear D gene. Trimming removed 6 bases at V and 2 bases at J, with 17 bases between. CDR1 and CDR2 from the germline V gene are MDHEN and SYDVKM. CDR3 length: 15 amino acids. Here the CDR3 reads CASSAPTDGPYEQYF. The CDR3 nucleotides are TGTGCCAGCAGCGCCCCGACGGACGGCCCCTACGAGCAGTACTTC.

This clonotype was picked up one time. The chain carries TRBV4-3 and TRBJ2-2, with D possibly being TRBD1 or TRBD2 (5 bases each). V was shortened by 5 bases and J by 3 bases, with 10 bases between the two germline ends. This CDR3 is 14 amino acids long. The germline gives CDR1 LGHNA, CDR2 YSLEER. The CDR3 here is CASSEGIYTGELFF. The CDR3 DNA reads TGCGCCAGCAGCGAGGGGATTTACACCGGGGAGCTGTTTTTT.

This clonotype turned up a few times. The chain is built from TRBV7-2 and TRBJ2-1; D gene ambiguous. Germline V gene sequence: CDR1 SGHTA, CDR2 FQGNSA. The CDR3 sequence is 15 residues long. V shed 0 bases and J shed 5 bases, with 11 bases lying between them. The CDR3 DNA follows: TGTGCCAGCAGCTTAGCTTCCACCACAAACAATGAGCAGTTCTTC. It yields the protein CASSLASTTNNEQFF.